Below, 11 T cell receptor beta chains from the same sample are listed, as sequenced in a study of shared clonotypes between healthy human individuals. Clones were read by immunoSEQ multiplex PCR, and TCRdb kept only the in-frame ones, dropping some. The table lists hundreds of thousands of clones, roughly 70% of them singletons. Sequenced material: memory CD4+ T cells sorted from blood. As to subset: CD45RA-negative fraction. All receptors come from a woman younger than 45 in good health.

The chain carries TRBV5-1 and TRBJ2-2; the D is unclear. CDR1 is SGHRS and CDR2 is YFSETQ in the germline V gene. The CDR3 is made up of 16 amino acids. With 0 bases removed from V and 0 bases from J, the gap between germline ends came to 9 bases. This chain's CDR3 is CASSLGLSTNTGELFF. The CDR3 DNA is TGCGCCAGCAGCTTGGGACTTTCCACGAACACCGGGGAGCTGTTTTTT.

This clone occurred a few times. In the same sample, other DNA sequences code for this CDR3. The rearrangement uses TRBV4-1 and TRBJ1-5, with no clear D. The CDR3 extends over 14 amino acids. Trimming removed 4 bases from V and 2 bases from J, with 9 bases in between. Germline V gene sequence: CDR1 MGHRA, CDR2 YSYEKL. The DNA for the CDR3 is TGCGCCAGCAGCCCCGACGAGGGCAATCAGCCCCAGCATTTT. This codes for CASSPDEGNQPQHF.

Written as DNA, the CDR3 is TGCGCCAGCAGCCAAGAGGTGCGTCAGGGGTATGAAAAACTGTTTTTT. This codes for CASSQEVRQGYEKLFF. The chain links TRBV4-1 to TRBJ1-4; tentative D call: TRBD1 (6 bases). The CDR3 sequence is 16 residues long. Trimming cost V 0 bases and J 6 bases, with 14 bases left between them. CDR1 MGHRA and CDR2 YSYEKL come from the germline V gene.

The chain employs TRBV14 and TRBJ2-7; no clear D. The CDR3 spans 13 residues. The V end lost 4 bases, the J end lost 3 bases, and 10 bases lay between the germline ends. Germline CDR1 reads SGHDN; CDR2 reads FVKESK. The CDR3 nucleotides read TGTGCCAGCAGCCCCGACAAGATCTACGAGCAGTACTTC. Translation: CASSPDKIYEQYF.

This sequence joins TRBV28 and TRBJ2-7, with a possible D match to TRBD1 (6 bases). This CDR3 has 13 amino acids. V lost 5 bases and J 3 bases, leaving 11 bases between the germline ends. The V gene's germline CDR1 is MDHEN and CDR2 SYDVKM. This CDR3 is CASSIRTDYEQYF. The CDR3 bases are TGTGCCAGCAGTATAAGGACAGACTACGAGCAGTACTTC.

This clone was found a few times. The chain couples TRBV5-1 to TRBJ2-1; perhaps TRBD2 as D (5 bases). This CDR3 has 13 residues. Germline V CDR1 and CDR2: SGHRS, YFSETQ. V gave up 4 bases and J gave up 9 bases, with 14 bases separating them. CDR3 residues: CASSLSGEGEQFF. CDR3 DNA sequence: TGCGCCAGCAGCCTAAGCGGAGAGGGTGAGCAGTTCTTC.

The V call is TRBV6-6, the J call TRBJ2-7; TRBD2 might be the D (6 bases). Deletions cut 5 bases from V and 2 bases from J, with 13 bases between. CDR1 and CDR2 from the germline V gene are MNHNY and SVGAGI (reference sequence). This CDR3 spans 14 amino acids. The CDR3 nucleotides read TGTGCCAGCAGTGCCTTTAGCGGAACCTACGAGCAGTACTTC. Protein product: CASSAFSGTYEQYF.

The chain combines TRBV10-1 with TRBJ1-1, with D possibly TRBD1 on 5 matching bases. This CDR3 region has 14 residues. Germline-derived CDR1 and CDR2 are WNHNN and SYGVQD (reference sequence). V dropped 0 bases and J dropped 4 bases, with 9 bases sitting between them. Written as DNA, the CDR3 is TGCGCCAGCAGTGAGTCGGGGAGGGGCACTGAAGCTTTCTTT. It encodes CASSESGRGTEAFF.

In its sample, this clone was seen once. The genes are TRBV18 and TRBJ1-3; no clear D gene. V lost 6 bases and J 0 bases, leaving 15 bases between the germline ends. CDR1 is KGHSH, CDR2 LQKENI, per germline. The CDR3 is 16 amino acids. This chain's CDR3 is CASSDQEVNSGNTIYF. CDR3 sequence (DNA): TGTGCCAGCTCGGACCAGGAGGTTAACTCTGGAAACACCATATATTTT.

The chain uses TRBV28 and TRBJ2-7; 9 bases match TRBD2. Germline values: CDR1 MDHEN, CDR2 SYDVKM. This CDR3 has 15 amino acids. V lost 8 bases, J lost 2 bases, and 10 bases stayed unmatched. CDR3 sequence: CASRPAVAGAYEQYF. In nucleotides, the CDR3 is TGTGCCAGCCGCCCCGCGGTAGCGGGAGCCTACGAGCAGTACTTC.

The chain links TRBV6-5 to TRBJ1-1, with unresolved D. This CDR3 comprises 13 residues. Germline CDR1 reads MNHEY; CDR2 reads SVGAGI. V was shortened by 7 bases and J by 1 base, with 10 bases between the two germline ends. In DNA form, the CDR3 reads TGTGCCAGCAACTCCCTCAGGAACACTGAAGCTTTCTTT. Translated, it gives CASNSLRNTEAFF.